This T cell receptor (beta chain) was obtained from a study of shared clonotypes between healthy human individuals. This CDR3 contains 10 residues. Germline V CDR1 and CDR2: DFQATT, SNEGSKA (reference sequence). With 5 bases removed from V and 8 bases from J, the gap between germline ends came to 9 bases. About this clone itself: Its antigen is unidentified.

The study's findings and limits: Naive subsets usually exceeded memory subsets in estimated richness.

Several immunoSEQ 96-well plates shared each subset's DNA, each plate a replicate. The table came from immunoSEQ multiplex PCR; TCRdb's copy has only in-frame clones and leaves some out. This sample carries 2,100,000 or so clones, approximately 94% of them seen once, and the ten largest clones take about 0.13%. The sample taken for sequencing was naive CD4+ T cells sorted from blood. Subset in this sample: CD45RA+ positively selected. This sequence originates from a man aged 18 to 30 in good health. The rearrangement joins TRBV20-1 to TRBJ1-1; TRBD1 is a possible D gene (5 bases). CDR3 in DNA: TGCAGTGCTGAGTGGGGCGAAGCTTTCTTT. Translated, it gives CSAEWGEAFF.